This is a list of T cell receptor beta chains from one sample in a study of CD8+ T cells in alopecia areata. Generated by immunoSEQ multiplex PCR, the TCRdb table keeps only in-frame clones and is missing some. The sample lists around 270,000 clones; 58% were seen once. The material sequenced was CD4+ T cells sorted from blood, taken at week 24, from a patient treated with tofacitinib. Source of these receptors: a human donor with alopecia areata. The CDR3 runs from the conserved cysteine through the conserved F or W. D genes are given only for firm matches. Size values are once, few and many counts, or a class for expanded clones, and some rows have none.

.	TRBV5-6	.	TRBJ1-2	TGTGCCAGCAGCTTGGTGCTGGGAGGCTACACCTTC	CASSLVLGGYTF
TRBD1	TRBV30	.	TRBJ1-5	TGTGCCTGGAGTGGCGGGACAGCTAGCAATCAGCCCCAGCATTTT	CAWSGGTASNQPQHF
.	TRBV29-1	.	TRBJ2-5	TGCAGCGTTGATCTCTCAGGGGGGCGGGAGACCCAGTACTTC	CSVDLSGGRETQYF
.	TRBV28	few	TRBJ1-2	TGTGCCAGCAGCTACGACAGCCCCAAGATAGGCTACACCTTC	CASSYDSPKIGYTF
.	TRBV7-9	few	TRBJ1-2	TGTGCCAGCACCGAGGGGGGGAACTATGGCTACACCTTC	CASTEGGNYGYTF
.	TRBV30	.	TRBJ2-1	TGTGCCTGGAGTGTCAGGGCAGGGGCCAATGAGCAGTTCTTC	CAWSVRAGANEQFF
.	TRBV30	few	TRBJ1-1	TGTGCCTGGAGTCGTCCAACTGGAGCTTTCTTT	CAWSRPTGAFF
.	TRBV5-4	.	TRBJ2-5	TGTGCCAGCAGCCAAACTCCAGGGGCGCAAGAGACCCAGTACTTC	CASSQTPGAQETQYF
TRBD1	TRBV5-1	.	TRBJ1-2	TGCGCCAGCAGCTTGGATGGACAGGGGGCTTTGGGCTACACCTTC	CASSLDGQGALGYTF
.	TRBV2	.	TRBJ1-1	TGTGCCAGCAGTTATCAGGGGAACACTGAAGCTTTCTTT	CASSYQGNTEAFF
.	TRBV7-2	.	TRBJ2-5	TGTGCCAGCAGCTGGAGGGGGTTGCAAGAGACCCAGTACTTC	CASSWRGLQETQYF
.	TRBV4-2	.	TRBJ1-5	TGTGCCAGCAGCCGACAGGCAAGCAATCAGCCCCAGCATTTT	CASSRQASNQPQHF
TRBD1	TRBV27	.	TRBJ1-1	TGTGCCAGCAGTGAACGACAGGGACGAGCTTTCTTT	CASSERQGRAFF
.	TRBV29-1	few	TRBJ2-5	TGCAGCGTGGCGGGACAAGTAGTCCAAGAGACCCAGTACTTC	CSVAGQVVQETQYF
.	TRBV10-3	few	TRBJ2-7	TGTGCCAGCCAACAGGGAGGGAGCTCCTACGAGCAGTACTTC	CASQQGGSSYEQYF
.	TRBV5-1	.	TRBJ1-6	TGCGCCAGCAGCTTGGAGGGAGGAGGACTGGGATCACCCCTCCACTTT	CASSLEGGGLGSPLHF
TRBD1	TRBV7-2	.	TRBJ2-3	TGTGCCAGCAGCATCGACAGGGTGCGCACAGATACGCAGTATTTT	CASSIDRVRTDTQYF
TRBD1	TRBV30	few	TRBJ1-6	TGTGCCTGGAGAGGGGGCAGGAAAGGCGAGCTTAGATCACCCCTCCACTTT	CAWRGGRKGELRSPLHF
.	TRBV29-1	.	TRBJ1-2	TGCAGCGCAAAGGACAGCATGAACTATGGCTACACCTTC	CSAKDSMNYGYTF
TRBD2	TRBV4-1	.	TRBJ2-1	TGCGCCAGCAGCCATCGTAGCGGGGTACGGATTGAGCAGTTCTTC	CASSHRSGVRIEQFF
.	TRBV7-4	.	TRBJ2-7	TGTGCCAGCAGCCCCAGGGCCTACGAGCAGTACTTC	CASSPRAYEQYF
.	TRBV25-1	.	TRBJ1-1	TGTGCCAGCAGTGCCGCCGGCAGGGACACTGAAGCTTTCTTT	CASSAAGRDTEAFF
.	TRBV4-1	.	TRBJ1-5	TGCGCCAGCAGCCTCAGAAGAGGGGGAAATCAGCCCCAGCATTTT	CASSLRRGGNQPQHF
.	TRBV11-2	few	TRBJ2-6	TGTGCCAGCAGCTTAGGACATTCCTCTGGGGCCAACGTCCTGACTTTC	CASSLGHSSGANVLTF
.	TRBV7-9	.	TRBJ1-1	TGTGCCAGCAGCTGGGGTGGGGGCACTGAAGCTTTCTTT	CASSWGGGTEAFF
TRBD1	TRBV2	.	TRBJ1-6	TGTGCCAGCCGAAGGGACAGGGCCAATTCACCCCTCCACTTT	CASRRDRANSPLHF
.	TRBV11-3	few	TRBJ2-2	TGTGCCAGCAGCCTAGAGATGGGCGCGCGCACCGGGGAGCTGTTTTTT	CASSLEMGARTGELFF
TRBD1	TRBV5-1	.	TRBJ2-1	TGCGCCAGCAATAAAGACAGGGTGCTCTACAATGAGCAGTTCTTC	CASNKDRVLYNEQFF
.	TRBV5-1	.	TRBJ2-6	TGCGCCAGCAGCTGGACAGCCTTCTCTGGGGCCAACGTCCTGACTTTC	CASSWTAFSGANVLTF
.	TRBV30	.	TRBJ2-7	TGTGCCTGGATAGGGACCTACGAGCAGTACTTC	CAWIGTYEQYF
.	TRBV7-9	.	TRBJ1-2	TGTGCCAGCAGCTTTCTGACAGTATTGAGTGGGGGCTACACCTTC	CASSFLTVLSGGYTF
TRBD2	TRBV25-1	few	TRBJ2-5	TGTGCCAGCAGCGGGGGGGCAGAGACCCAGTACTTC	CASSGGAETQYF
TRBD2	TRBV7-9	.	TRBJ2-5	TGTGCCAGCAGATGGGGACTAGCGGGGGGCCAAGAGACCCAGTACTTC	CASRWGLAGGQETQYF
.	TRBV29-1	.	TRBJ1-1	TGCAGCGGGATGCGGGTTGGCTCTGAAGCTTTCTTT	CSGMRVGSEAFF
.	TRBV29-1	.	TRBJ1-1	TGCAGCGTTTTAAAGGGGCAGACTGAAGCTTTCTTT	CSVLKGQTEAFF
.	TRBV4-1	few	TRBJ1-1	TGCGCCAGCAGCCAGCCCTGGGGGGGGCGCGGCAACACTGAAGCTTTCTTT	CASSQPWGGRGNTEAFF
TRBD1	TRBV2	few	TRBJ2-7	TGTGCCAGTAGGGACAGGGGTACCTACGAGCAGTACTTC	CASRDRGTYEQYF
TRBD1	TRBV19	few	TRBJ2-5	TGTGCCAGTAGACCCGACAGGGTGGAGACCCAGTACTTC	CASRPDRVETQYF
TRBD2	TRBV25-1	few	TRBJ2-1	TGTGCCAGCAGTGAAGGACTAGTCAGTGAGCAGTTCTTC	CASSEGLVSEQFF
.	TRBV5-1	.	TRBJ2-3	TGCGCCAGCAGCTACCTGGGCACAGATACGCAGTATTTT	CASSYLGTDTQYF
.	TRBV29-1	.	TRBJ1-2	TGCAGCGTAAGGGGGGTAAGGGACACTCGGATCGTTAACTATGGCTACACCTTC	CSVRGVRDTRIVNYGYTF
TRBD2	TRBV30	.	TRBJ2-1	TGTGCCTGGACGTTAAGACTAGCGGGGAACAATGAGCAGTTCTTC	CAWTLRLAGNNEQFF
.	TRBV10-3	.	TRBJ2-7	TGTGCCATCAGTGGGGGCCCAGAGTCCTACGAGCAGTACTTC	CAISGGPESYEQYF
.	TRBV23-1	.	TRBJ1-2	TGCGCCAGCAGTCTGGGACACCAATCTGGGGGCTATGGCTACACCTTC	CASSLGHQSGGYGYTF
.	TRBV5-6	.	TRBJ2-2	TGTGCCAGCAGTCGACAGAACACCGGGGAGCTGTTTTTT	CASSRQNTGELFF
.	TRBV29-1	few	TRBJ2-5	TGCAGCCCCGCGTACAGTTTTGAAGAGACCCAGTACTTC	CSPAYSFEETQYF
.	TRBV7-2	few	TRBJ2-7	TGTGCCAGCAGCTTAGGAGGCGCTTCCTACGAGCAGTACTTC	CASSLGGASYEQYF
.	TRBV10-3	few	TRBJ1-1	TGTGCCATCAGTGAGTATCCAGGCAACACTGAAGCTTTCTTT	CAISEYPGNTEAFF
.	TRBV5-6	.	TRBJ2-1	TGTGCCAGCAGCTCCGACATATTTGAGCAGTTCTTC	CASSSDIFEQFF
.	TRBV2	.	TRBJ1-5	TGTGCCAGCAGTGACCAGGGAGGCAATCAGCCCCAGCATTTT	CASSDQGGNQPQHF
.	TRBV29-1	.	TRBJ2-3	TGCAGCGTTGAATTAGCATCTACAGATACGCAGTATTTT	CSVELASTDTQYF
.	TRBV7-2	.	TRBJ2-3	TGTGCCAGCAGCTTAGTGGACATCCCCAGAACAGATACGCAGTATTTT	CASSLVDIPRTDTQYF
.	TRBV7-9	few	TRBJ1-2	TGTGCCAGCACCCCCGGGAGTGCGGGTGGCTACACCTTC	CASTPGSAGGYTF
.	TRBV2	.	TRBJ2-4	TGTGCCGCCGGTTACGACATTCAGTACTTC	CAAGYDIQYF
.	TRBV30	.	TRBJ1-6	TGTGCCTGGAGCCCTCCGCCCTCCTCACCCCTCCACTTT	CAWSPPPSSPLHF